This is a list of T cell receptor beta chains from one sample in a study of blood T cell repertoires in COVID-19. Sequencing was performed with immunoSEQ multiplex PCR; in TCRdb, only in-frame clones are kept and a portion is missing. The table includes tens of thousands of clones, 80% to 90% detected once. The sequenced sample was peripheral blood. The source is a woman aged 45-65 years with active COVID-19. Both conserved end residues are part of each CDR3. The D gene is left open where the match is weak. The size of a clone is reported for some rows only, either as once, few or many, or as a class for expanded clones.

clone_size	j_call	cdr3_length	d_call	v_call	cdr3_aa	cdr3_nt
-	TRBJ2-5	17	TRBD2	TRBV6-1	CASSEVPGLAIQETQYF	TGTGCCAGCAGTGAAGTTCCGGGACTAGCTATCCAAGAGACCCAGTACTTC
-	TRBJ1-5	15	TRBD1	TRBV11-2	CASSLGTGGYQPQHF	TGTGCCAGCAGCTTAGGGACAGGGGGTTATCAGCCCCAGCATTTT
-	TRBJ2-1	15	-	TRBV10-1	CASSESRTEANEQFF	TGCGCCAGCAGTGAGTCTCGGACTGAGGCCAATGAGCAGTTCTTC
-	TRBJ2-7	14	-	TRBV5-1	CASSLDRPSYEQYF	TGCGCCAGCAGCTTGGACAGGCCATCCTACGAGCAGTACTTC
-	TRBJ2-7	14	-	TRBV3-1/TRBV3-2	CASSPSIGSYEQYF	TGTGCCAGCAGCCCATCTATCGGGAGCTACGAGCAGTACTTC
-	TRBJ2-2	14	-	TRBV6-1	CASSEMSYFGELFF	TGTGCCAGCAGTGAGATGAGTTACTTCGGGGAGCTGTTTTTT
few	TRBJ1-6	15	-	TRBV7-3	CASSLKAPYNSPLHF	TGTGCCAGCAGCCTAAAAGCCCCCTATAATTCACCCCTCCACTTT
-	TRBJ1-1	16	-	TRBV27	CASTHRGDLMNTEAFF	TGTGCCAGCACCCATAGGGGTGACCTAATGAACACTGAAGCTTTCTTT
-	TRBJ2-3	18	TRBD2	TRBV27	CASSQAGTSGRASDTQYF	TGTGCCAGCAGTCAAGCCGGGACTAGCGGGAGGGCTTCAGATACGCAGTATTTT
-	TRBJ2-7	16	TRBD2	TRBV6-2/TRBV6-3	CASSYDGGDAPYEQYF	TGTGCCAGCAGTTATGACGGGGGGGACGCTCCCTACGAGCAGTACTTC
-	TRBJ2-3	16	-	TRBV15	CATSRDRELPTDTQYF	TGTGCCACCAGCAGAGATCGGGAGTTGCCCACAGATACGCAGTATTTT
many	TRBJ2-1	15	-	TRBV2	CASSDLPRRAGEQFF	TGTGCCAGCAGTGATCTCCCCCGGAGGGCCGGTGAGCAGTTCTTC
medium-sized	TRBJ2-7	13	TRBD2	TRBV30	CAWSLAGGWWQYF	TGTGCCTGGAGTCTAGCGGGAGGATGGTGGCAGTACTTC
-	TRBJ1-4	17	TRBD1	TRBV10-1	CASSESPGQYRGEKLFF	TGCGCCAGCAGTGAGTCGCCGGGACAGTATCGTGGTGAAAAACTGTTTTTT
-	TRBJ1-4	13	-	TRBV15	CATGLRETEKLFF	TGTGCCACCGGACTCCGGGAAACTGAAAAACTGTTTTTT
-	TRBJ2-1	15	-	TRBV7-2	CASSASGNTHNEQFF	TGTGCCAGCAGCGCGAGCGGTAATACCCACAATGAGCAGTTCTTC
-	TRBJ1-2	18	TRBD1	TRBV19	CASSSPRGQGGFNYGYTF	TGTGCCAGTAGTTCTCCCCGGGGACAGGGAGGTTTTAACTATGGCTACACCTTC
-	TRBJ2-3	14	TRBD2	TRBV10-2	CASQGLAGTDTQYF	TGCGCCAGCCAGGGACTAGCGGGAACAGATACGCAGTATTTT
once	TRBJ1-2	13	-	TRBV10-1	CASSRDLSYGYTF	TGCGCCAGCAGTCGGGATTTAAGCTATGGCTACACCTTC
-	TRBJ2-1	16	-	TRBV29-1	CSVGQGRSGGYNEQFF	TGCAGCGTTGGACAGGGAAGGAGCGGGGGTTACAATGAGCAGTTCTTC
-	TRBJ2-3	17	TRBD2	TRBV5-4	CASSKATSGTSTDTQYF	TGTGCCAGCAGCAAGGCAACTAGCGGAACTAGCACAGATACGCAGTATTTT
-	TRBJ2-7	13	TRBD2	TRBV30	CAWGLAASYEQYF	TGTGCCTGGGGACTAGCGGCATCCTACGAGCAGTACTTC
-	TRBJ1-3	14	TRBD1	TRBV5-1	CASSPGQAGNTIYF	TGCGCCAGCAGCCCAGGACAGGCTGGAAACACCATATATTTT
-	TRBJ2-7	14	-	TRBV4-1	CASSHRQGAHEQYF	TGCGCCAGCAGCCATCGGCAGGGTGCCCACGAGCAGTACTTC
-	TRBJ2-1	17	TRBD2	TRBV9	CASSVSLAGARYNEQFF	TGTGCCAGCAGCGTAAGCCTAGCGGGAGCGCGCTACAATGAGCAGTTCTTC
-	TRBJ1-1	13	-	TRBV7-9	CASSFGARPEAFF	TGTGCCAGCAGCTTCGGCGCCAGGCCTGAAGCTTTCTTT
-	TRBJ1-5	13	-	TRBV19	CASSPERNQPQHF	TGTGCCAGTAGCCCGGAGCGCAATCAGCCCCAGCATTTT
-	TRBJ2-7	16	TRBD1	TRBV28	CASSWGLGQGAYEQYF	TGTGCCAGCAGTTGGGGATTGGGACAGGGGGCTTACGAGCAGTACTTC
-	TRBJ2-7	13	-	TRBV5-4	CASSPLAGGEQYF	TGTGCCAGCAGCCCCCTAGCCGGCGGGGAGCAGTACTTC
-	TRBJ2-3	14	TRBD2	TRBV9	CASTGGRATDTQYF	TGTGCCAGCACGGGCGGGAGGGCCACAGATACGCAGTATTTT
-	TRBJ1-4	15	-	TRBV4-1	CASSQDPGGWEKLFF	TGCGCCAGCAGCCAAGATCCGGGGGGCTGGGAAAAACTGTTTTTT
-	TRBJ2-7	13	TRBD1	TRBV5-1	CASSPGTVNEQYF	TGCGCCAGCAGCCCCGGGACAGTTAACGAGCAGTACTTC
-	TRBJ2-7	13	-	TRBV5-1	CASTQGGSYEQYF	TGCGCCAGCACACAGGGGGGGTCCTACGAGCAGTACTTC
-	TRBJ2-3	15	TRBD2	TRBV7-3	CASSLASGIRYTQYF	TGTGCCAGCAGCTTAGCCAGCGGGATCAGGTATACGCAGTATTTT
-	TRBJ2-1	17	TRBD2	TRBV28	CASSPSGRASFYNEQFF	TGTGCCAGCAGCCCTAGCGGGAGGGCTTCTTTCTACAATGAGCAGTTCTTC
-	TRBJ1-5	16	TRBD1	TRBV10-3	CATTPGQGAVNQPQHF	TGTGCCACGACCCCAGGACAGGGGGCGGTCAATCAGCCCCAGCATTTT
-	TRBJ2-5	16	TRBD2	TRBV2	CASRNGLAGDGETQYF	TGTGCCAGCAGAAACGGACTAGCGGGAGACGGGGAGACCCAGTACTTC
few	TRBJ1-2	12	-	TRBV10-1	CASSADRDGYTF	TGCGCCAGCAGTGCAGACAGAGATGGCTACACCTTC
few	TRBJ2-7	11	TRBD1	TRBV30	CAWDRGSEQYF	TGTGCCTGGGACAGGGGGAGCGAGCAGTACTTC
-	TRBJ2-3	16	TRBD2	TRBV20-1	CSASDLGTRGTDTQYF	TGCAGTGCTAGTGACCTCGGGACTAGGGGCACAGATACGCAGTATTTT
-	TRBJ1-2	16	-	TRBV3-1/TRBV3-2	CASSQTPLQGNYGYTF	TGTGCCAGCAGCCAAACCCCCCTCCAGGGGAACTATGGCTACACCTTC
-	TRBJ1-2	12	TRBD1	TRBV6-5	CASRDRIYGYTF	TGTGCCAGCAGGGACAGGATTTATGGCTACACCTTC
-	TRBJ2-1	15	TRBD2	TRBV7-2	CASSLARERYNEQFF	TGTGCCAGCAGCTTAGCGCGGGAGCGGTACAATGAGCAGTTCTTC
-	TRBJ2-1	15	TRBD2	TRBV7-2	CASSETSGTRDEQFF	TGTGCCAGCAGCGAGACTAGCGGGACTCGGGATGAGCAGTTCTTC
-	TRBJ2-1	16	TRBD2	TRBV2	CASIPRLAGEKNEQFF	TGTGCCAGCATTCCGAGACTAGCGGGAGAAAAAAATGAGCAGTTCTTC
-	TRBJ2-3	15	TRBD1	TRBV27	CASSARGQFTDTQYF	TGTGCCAGCAGTGCCCGGGGACAGTTCACAGATACGCAGTATTTT
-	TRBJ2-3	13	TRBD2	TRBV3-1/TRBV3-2	CASRTSGTDTQYF	TGTGCCAGCCGGACTAGCGGGACCGATACGCAGTATTTT
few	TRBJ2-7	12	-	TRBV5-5	CASSLGLGEQYF	TGTGCCAGCAGCTTGGGACTCGGGGAGCAGTACTTC
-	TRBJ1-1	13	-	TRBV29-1	CSVMLGRRSEAFF	TGCAGCGTTATGCTTGGAAGGAGAAGTGAAGCTTTCTTT